This T cell receptor (beta chain) was profiled in a study of spatial heterogeneity in lung cancer (dated by TCRdb to about 2019). At the level of the whole study: Beta-chain transcripts were consistently detected in greater numbers than alpha-chain transcripts, which likely reflected higher beta-chain transcript abundance. In the raw uncorrected reads, each unique combination of TCR and UMI appeared more than ten times on average. In non-small cell lung cancer, the study quantitatively compared TCR alpha and beta repertoires across several tumor regions, matched nontumor lung, and blood. TCR repertoire features were related to nonsynonymous mutation counts determined by whole-exome sequencing of tumor tissue. Both alpha and beta chains were TCR-sequenced in samples taken at surgery, namely 220 tumor regions, approximately 63 matched nontumor lung samples and 55 to 60 PBMC samples. Study-wide conclusions, independent of this receptor: Additional single-cell paired TCR alpha and beta sequencing was considered necessary to confirm, at a functional level, the hypothesis that regional TCRs recognize regional mutations. Ubiquitous expanded tumor TCRs showed up in blood more often at tumor resection than at routine follow-up.

Spanning cysteine to phenylalanine, the CDR3 consists of 15 amino acids. Only the CDR3 part of the read is kept: 45 bases, read in frame from the first base. V loses 2 bases of germline sequence and J loses 3 bases, and the interval between the two ends is 13 bases. The CDR1 and CDR2 encoded by the germline V gene are SGHDN and FVKESK. The library was generated by 5' RACE. For sequencing, a NextSeq 500 was employed. The TCR library protocol attached a unique molecular identifier to each TCR cDNA molecule to allow correction of PCR and sequencing errors. On the study's bioinformatics: Decombinator tools were used for TCR identification, UMI-based error correction and CDR3 extraction. Expanded TCRs were defined as those above a frequency of 2 per 1,000, corresponding to the top 1% of the tumor frequency distribution. Rényi diversity was computed with the R vegan package after subsampling each repertoire 100 times to 5,000 TCRs. CDR3 similarity networks were built from amino acid triplet string-kernel similarity, connecting CDR3s with pairwise similarity above 0.82. Through fastp at Q25 and MiXCR, TCRdb rebuilt clones from the public reads, retaining in-frame beta chains. Each CDR3 protein gets just one entry, which takes the most common genes and DNA from the rows behind it. For this entry, the V and J calls and clone size follow TCRdb and not the study's own pipeline. Counted in this sample were about 95,000 distinct CDR3 sequences; approximately 8.2% of them appeared once. In total, the top ten clones hold 6.9% of the sample.

Reading the label with the study, this specimen's time point is: sample taken at primary tumor resection. Whole RNA extracted from tumor and nontumor lung tissue, or from cryopreserved PBMC samples, was used for TCR sequencing without cell sorting. The donors were some 70 patients from the lung TRACERx cohort who had early-stage, untreated non-small cell lung cancer. Only patients for whom sufficient RNA was available from at least two tumor regions were selected for TCR sequencing. Comment on this clonotype: Its specific antigen is unknown. Base quality data are lacking; no much larger clone is found one base away.

The clonotype was recovered from a male donor with early-stage non-small cell lung cancer. The material was PBMCs, obtained at surgery. The rearrangement combines TRBV14 with TRBJ2-5, with the identity of the D gene unclear. Read as DNA, the sequence is TGTGCCAGCAGCCAATCCGGAAGATGGGAAGAGACCCAGTACTTC. It codes for CASSQSGRWEETQYF.